The rows below give T cell receptor beta chains drawn from one sample of a study of vaccination and CD4 T cells after COVID-19. These TCRs are of unknown antigen specificity. TCRdb ran MiXCR on the PCR reads and lists one entry per CDR3 protein. The sample has roughly 22,000 distinct CDR3 sequences; roughly 60% are singletons. Input material: CD4+ T cells from blood, cultured in vitro. Receptors were obtained from a human donor who had recovered from COVID-19. Both conserved end residues are part of each CDR3. The D gene is left open where the match is weak. Only part of the rows carry a size: once, few, many, or a class if the clone is expanded.

V	J	D	size	CDR3	DNA
TRBV27	TRBJ2-5	NA	NA	CASSHQGTGLRTQYF	TGTGCCAGCAGTCACCAGGGGACGGGACTTCGGACCCAGTACTTC
TRBV7-2	TRBJ2-2	NA	NA	CASSLGALGSTGELFF	TGTGCCAGCAGCTTGGGCGCACTTGGGAGCACCGGGGAGCTGTTTTTT
TRBV6-1	TRBJ1-2	TRBD1	NA	CASSLQGALLGNGYTF	TGTGCCAGCAGCTTACAGGGGGCCCTGCTGGGAAATGGCTACACCTTC
TRBV7-3	TRBJ2-7	TRBD1	NA	CTSSLGGGQGHEQYF	TGTACCAGCAGCTTAGGTGGGGGACAGGGCCACGAGCAGTACTTC
TRBV7-2	TRBJ2-7	NA	NA	CASSPGRTSYEQYF	TGTGCCAGCAGCCCCGGCAGGACGTCCTACGAGCAGTACTTC
TRBV27	TRBJ2-7	NA	NA	CASSPDRYEQYF	TGTGCCAGCAGTCCCGATCGCTACGAGCAGTACTTC
TRBV28	TRBJ1-2	TRBD1	NA	CASSSGQVNGYTF	TGTGCCAGCAGTTCGGGACAGGTTAATGGCTACACCTTC
TRBV27	TRBJ1-6	TRBD1	NA	CASKLTGTANSPLHF	TGTGCCAGTAAACTAACCGGGACAGCTAATTCACCCCTCCACTTT
TRBV6-1	TRBJ1-5	NA	NA	CASSGSFNQPQHF	TGTGCCAGCAGTGGCAGTTTCAATCAGCCCCAGCATTTT
TRBV5-1	TRBJ1-1	NA	NA	CASSLDDTEAFF	TGCGCCAGCAGCTTGGATGACACTGAAGCTTTCTTT
TRBV20-1	TRBJ1-1	NA	few	CSARTLDTEAFF	TGCAGTGCTAGGACCCTGGACACTGAAGCTTTCTTT
TRBV6-1	TRBJ2-1	NA	once	CASSEGGRTVGQFF	TGTGCCAGCAGTGAAGGGGGGAGGACCGTAGGGCAGTTCTTC
TRBV7-2	TRBJ1-1	TRBD1	few	CASSRQGSTEAFF	TGTGCCAGCAGCCGACAGGGGAGCACTGAAGCTTTCTTT
TRBV6-2/TRBV6-3	TRBJ1-2	NA	NA	CASKSPRFYGYTF	TGTGCCAGCAAGTCCCCCCGATTCTATGGCTACACCTTC
TRBV12-3/TRBV12-4	TRBJ1-1	NA	NA	CASSRVSGNTEAFF	TGTGCCAGCAGCCGGGTCTCGGGGAACACTGAAGCTTTCTTT
TRBV7-3	TRBJ1-1	NA	NA	CASSPVVGNTEAFF	TGTGCCAGCAGCCCCGTCGTTGGAAACACTGAAGCTTTCTTT
TRBV11-3	TRBJ2-2	TRBD2	NA	CASSGLGRGELFF	TGTGCCAGCAGCGGACTAGGGAGGGGGGAGCTGTTTTTT
TRBV20-1	TRBJ2-3	TRBD2	NA	CSASGLAVITDTQYF	TGCAGTGCCTCGGGACTAGCGGTCATAACAGATACGCAGTATTTT
TRBV27	TRBJ2-6	NA	few	CASSPWASGANVLTF	TGTGCCAGCAGTCCCTGGGCCTCTGGGGCCAACGTCCTGACTTTC
TRBV7-2	TRBJ1-5	NA	few	CASSPRGDQPQHF	TGTGCCAGCAGCCCGAGGGGGGATCAGCCCCAGCATTTT
TRBV15	TRBJ1-5	TRBD1	few	CATSMDRGEPQHF	TGTGCCACCAGCATGGACAGGGGAGAGCCCCAGCATTTT
TRBV7-9	TRBJ2-2	TRBD2	NA	CASSPRLAGGLNTGELFF	TGTGCCAGCAGCCCCCGGCTAGCGGGAGGCCTGAACACCGGGGAGCTGTTTTTT
TRBV15	TRBJ2-5	TRBD1	few	CATSRPGTGGETQYF	TGTGCCACCAGCAGACCCGGGACAGGAGGGGAGACCCAGTACTTC
TRBV7-9	TRBJ1-1	TRBD1	NA	CASSPNTGQGGTEAFF	TGTGCCAGCAGTCCAAACACAGGACAGGGTGGGACTGAAGCTTTCTTT
TRBV12-3/TRBV12-4	TRBJ1-5	NA	few	CASSLSRDINQPQHF	TGTGCCAGCAGTTTATCACGGGACATCAATCAGCCCCAGCATTTT
TRBV20-1	TRBJ2-7	NA	NA	CSTSQGQGHHEQYF	TGCAGTACTTCCCAGGGGCAGGGGCACCACGAGCAGTACTTC
TRBV27	TRBJ1-2	TRBD1	NA	CASSRRDRDYGYTF	TGTGCCAGCAGCCGAAGGGACAGAGACTATGGCTACACCTTC
TRBV12-3/TRBV12-4	TRBJ1-6	TRBD1	NA	CASSWGWGTGISPLHF	TGTGCCAGCAGTTGGGGTTGGGGGACAGGGATTTCACCCCTCCACTTT
TRBV28	TRBJ1-1	NA	once	CASGLLRVNTEAFF	TGTGCCAGCGGCCTACTAAGAGTGAACACTGAAGCTTTCTTT
TRBV7-9	TRBJ1-2	TRBD1	few	CASSLYEGQGYGYTF	TGTGCCAGCAGCTTATACGAGGGACAGGGTTATGGCTACACCTTC
TRBV6-5	TRBJ1-6	NA	NA	CASSYRGSPLHF	TGTGCCAGCAGTTACCGGGGCTCACCCCTCCACTTT
TRBV6-2/TRBV6-3	TRBJ2-3	TRBD2	NA	CALSTSGRRDTQYF	TGTGCCCTCTCGACTAGCGGGAGACGAGATACGCAGTATTTT
TRBV12-3/TRBV12-4	TRBJ1-5	TRBD1	once	CASSSQGAGNQPQHF	TGTGCCAGCAGTAGTCAGGGGGCAGGCAATCAGCCCCAGCATTTT
TRBV6-4	TRBJ1-1	NA	NA	CASSESDTNTEAFF	TGTGCCAGCAGTGAGAGTGACACGAACACTGAAGCTTTCTTT
TRBV29-1	TRBJ1-2	TRBD1	NA	CSVPGTGVGYTF	TGCAGCGTCCCCGGGACAGGGGTAGGCTACACCTTC
TRBV28	TRBJ1-2	NA	NA	CASSRQPNGYTF	TGTGCCAGCAGCAGGCAACCAAATGGCTACACCTTC
TRBV7-8	TRBJ2-7	TRBD2	NA	CASSSGTSGNSYEQYF	TGTGCCAGCAGCTCCGGGACTAGCGGTAACTCCTACGAGCAGTACTTC
TRBV28	TRBJ1-6	TRBD1	large	CASSLQTGGISPLHF	TGTGCCAGCAGTCTCCAGACAGGGGGCATTTCACCCCTCCACTTT
TRBV4-3	TRBJ1-4	NA	NA	CASSPGGATNEKLFF	TGCGCCAGCAGCCCTGGCGGGGCGACTAATGAAAAACTGTTTTTT
TRBV7-2	TRBJ1-2	NA	few	CASSLGPLGGRDYGYTF	TGTGCCAGCAGCTTAGGACCCCTGGGGGGCAGGGACTATGGCTACACCTTC
TRBV7-9	TRBJ1-2	TRBD1	NA	CASSLRVGSTGDGYTF	TGTGCCAGCAGCTTGCGTGTGGGGTCTACAGGGGATGGCTACACCTTC
TRBV30	TRBJ1-6	NA	few	CAWSVLPAFNSPLHF	TGTGCCTGGAGTGTGCTTCCGGCTTTCAATTCACCCCTCCACTTT
TRBV12-3/TRBV12-4	TRBJ2-3	TRBD2	once	CASRGLAGGHSTDTQYF	TGTGCCAGCAGGGGACTAGCGGGAGGCCACAGCACAGATACGCAGTATTTT
TRBV20-1	TRBJ1-2	NA	few	CTLSGGDYGYTF	TGCACCCTAAGTGGGGGAGACTATGGCTACACCTTC
TRBV28	TRBJ1-3	TRBD1	NA	CASRWTGRRGNTIYF	TGTGCCAGCAGGTGGACAGGAAGGAGAGGAAACACCATATATTTT
TRBV9	TRBJ1-6	NA	NA	CASSSSGTANSPLHF	TGTGCCAGCAGCTCCTCCGGGACCGCCAATTCACCCCTCCACTTT
TRBV28	TRBJ1-1	TRBD1	NA	CASSWRDRGRMNTETFF	TGTGCCAGCAGTTGGCGGGACAGGGGAAGGATGAACACTGAAACTTTCTTT
TRBV7-9	TRBJ1-2	TRBD1	NA	CASSLSGQVLSYGYTF	TGTGCCAGCAGCTTATCGGGACAGGTTTTGTCTTATGGCTACACCTTC
TRBV28	TRBJ1-3	NA	NA	CASSLSGVNTIYF	TGTGCCAGCAGTTTATCTGGGGTAAACACCATATATTTT
TRBV20-1	TRBJ1-4	NA	NA	CSAAGHASEKLFF	TGCAGTGCTGCGGGACACGCTTCGGAAAAACTGTTTTTT
TRBV2	TRBJ1-1	TRBD1	NA	CASRPDRGSEAFF	TGTGCCAGCAGACCCGACAGGGGCTCTGAAGCTTTCTTT
TRBV12-3/TRBV12-4	TRBJ1-5	TRBD1	NA	CASADRGFVQPQHF	TGTGCCAGCGCGGACAGGGGGTTTGTTCAGCCCCAGCATTTT
TRBV30	TRBJ1-2	TRBD1	once	CAWREGQGAIYGYTF	TGTGCCTGGAGGGAAGGACAGGGGGCGATCTATGGCTACACCTTC